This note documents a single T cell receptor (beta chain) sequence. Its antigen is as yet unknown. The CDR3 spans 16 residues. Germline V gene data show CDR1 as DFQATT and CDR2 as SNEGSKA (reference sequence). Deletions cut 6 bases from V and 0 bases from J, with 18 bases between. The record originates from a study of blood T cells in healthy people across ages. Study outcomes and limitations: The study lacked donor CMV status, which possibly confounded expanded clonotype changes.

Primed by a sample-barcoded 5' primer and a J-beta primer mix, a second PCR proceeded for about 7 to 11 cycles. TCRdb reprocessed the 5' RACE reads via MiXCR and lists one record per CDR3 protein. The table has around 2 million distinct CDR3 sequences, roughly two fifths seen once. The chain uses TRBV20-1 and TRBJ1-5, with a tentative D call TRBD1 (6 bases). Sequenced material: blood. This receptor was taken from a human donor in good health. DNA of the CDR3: TGCAGTGCCGGACCCGGGACACTTTATAGCAATCAGCCCCAGCATTTT. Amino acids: CSAGPGTLYSNQPQHF.